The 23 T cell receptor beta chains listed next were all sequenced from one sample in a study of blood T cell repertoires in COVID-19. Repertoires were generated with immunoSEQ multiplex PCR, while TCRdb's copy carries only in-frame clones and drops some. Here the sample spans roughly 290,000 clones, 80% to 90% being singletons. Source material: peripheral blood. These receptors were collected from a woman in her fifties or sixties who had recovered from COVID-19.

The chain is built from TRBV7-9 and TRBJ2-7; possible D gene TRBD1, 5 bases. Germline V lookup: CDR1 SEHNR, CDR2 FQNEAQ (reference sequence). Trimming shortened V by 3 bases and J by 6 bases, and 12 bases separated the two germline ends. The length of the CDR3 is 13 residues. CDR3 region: CASSFSGMGEQYF. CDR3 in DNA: TGTGCCAGCAGCTTCTCAGGGATGGGCGAGCAGTACTTC.

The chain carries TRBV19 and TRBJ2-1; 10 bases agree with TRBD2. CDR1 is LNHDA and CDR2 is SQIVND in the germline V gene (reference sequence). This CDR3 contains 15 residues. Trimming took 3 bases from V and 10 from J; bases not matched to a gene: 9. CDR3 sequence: CASSIGLAGVGEQFF. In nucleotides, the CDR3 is TGTGCCAGTAGTATTGGGCTAGCGGGAGTCGGGGAGCAGTTCTTC.

The CDR3 region is CARGLAGVFEQYF. The DNA of the CDR3 is TGTGCCAGGGGACTAGCGGGAGTGTTCGAGCAGTACTTC. The chain carries TRBV6-7 and TRBJ2-7, with 14 bases that match TRBD2. TRBV6-7 has ORF status, its function being uncertain. The CDR3 has 13 amino acids. With 9 bases clipped from V and 6 bases from J, the junction kept 4 bases outside the gene matches.

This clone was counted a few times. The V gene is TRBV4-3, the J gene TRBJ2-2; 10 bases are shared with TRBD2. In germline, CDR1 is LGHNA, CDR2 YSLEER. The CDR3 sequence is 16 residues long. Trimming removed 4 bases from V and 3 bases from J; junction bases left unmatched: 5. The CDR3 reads CASSLTSGRDTGELFF. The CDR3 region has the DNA TGCGCCAGCAGCCTTACCAGCGGGAGGGACACCGGGGAGCTGTTTTTT.

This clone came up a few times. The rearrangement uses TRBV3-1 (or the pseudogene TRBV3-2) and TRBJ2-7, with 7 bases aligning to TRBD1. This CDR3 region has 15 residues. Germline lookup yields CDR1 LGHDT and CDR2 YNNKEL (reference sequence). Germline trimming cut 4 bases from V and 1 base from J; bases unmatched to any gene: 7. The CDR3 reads CASSRDRVGSYEQYF. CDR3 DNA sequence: TGTGCCAGCAGCCGAGACAGGGTAGGTTCCTACGAGCAGTACTTC.

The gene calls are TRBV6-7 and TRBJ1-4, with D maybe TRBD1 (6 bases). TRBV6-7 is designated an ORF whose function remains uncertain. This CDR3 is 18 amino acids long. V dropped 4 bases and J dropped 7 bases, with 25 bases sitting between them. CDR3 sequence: CASSSYLTGGSSGEKLFF. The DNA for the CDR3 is TGTGCCAGCAGTTCCTACTTGACAGGCGGGTCGAGTGGTGAAAAACTGTTTTTT.

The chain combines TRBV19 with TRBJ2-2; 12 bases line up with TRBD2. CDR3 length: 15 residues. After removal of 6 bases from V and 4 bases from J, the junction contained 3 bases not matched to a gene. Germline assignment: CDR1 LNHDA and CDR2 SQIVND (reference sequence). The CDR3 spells CASSRLAGVTGELFF. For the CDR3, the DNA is TGTGCCAGTAGCCGACTAGCGGGAGTCACCGGGGAGCTGTTTTTT.

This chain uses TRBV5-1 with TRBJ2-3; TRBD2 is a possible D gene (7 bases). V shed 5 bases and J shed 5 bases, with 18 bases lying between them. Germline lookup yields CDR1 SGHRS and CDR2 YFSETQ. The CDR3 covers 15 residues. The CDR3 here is CASSRTGGSEDTQYF. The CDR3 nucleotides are TGCGCCAGCAGTCGGACGGGGGGCTCGGAAGATACGCAGTATTTT. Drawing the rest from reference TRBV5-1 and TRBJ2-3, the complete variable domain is KAGVTQTPRYLIKTRGQQVTLSCSPISGHRSVSWYQQTPGQGLQFLFEYFSETQRNKGNFPGRFSGRQFSNSRSEMNVSTLELGDSALYLCASSRTGGSEDTQYFGPGTRLTVL.

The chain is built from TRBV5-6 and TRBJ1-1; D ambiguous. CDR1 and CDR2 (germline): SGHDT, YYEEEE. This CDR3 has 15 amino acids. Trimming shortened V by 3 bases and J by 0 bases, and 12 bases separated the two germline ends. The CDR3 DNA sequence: TGTGCCAGCAGCTCGCGGACTCTCATGAACACTGAAGCTTTCTTT. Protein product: CASSSRTLMNTEAFF.

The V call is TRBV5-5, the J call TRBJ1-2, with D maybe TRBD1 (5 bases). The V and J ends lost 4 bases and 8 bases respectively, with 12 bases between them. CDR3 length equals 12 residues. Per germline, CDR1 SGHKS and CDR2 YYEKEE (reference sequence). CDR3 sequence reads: CASSRGVSGYTF. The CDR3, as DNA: TGTGCCAGCAGCCGGGGGGTTAGCGGCTACACCTTC.

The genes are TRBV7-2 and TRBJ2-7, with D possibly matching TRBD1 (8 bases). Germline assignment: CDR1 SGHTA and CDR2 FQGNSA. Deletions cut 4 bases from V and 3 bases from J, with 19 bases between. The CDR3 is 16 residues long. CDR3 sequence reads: CASSSRQGTILYEQYF. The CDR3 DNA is TGTGCCAGCAGCTCTAGACAGGGGACTATACTCTACGAGCAGTACTTC.

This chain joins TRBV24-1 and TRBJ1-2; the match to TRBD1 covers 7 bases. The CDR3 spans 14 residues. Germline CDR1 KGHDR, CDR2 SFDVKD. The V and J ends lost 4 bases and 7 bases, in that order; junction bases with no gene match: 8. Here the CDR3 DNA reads TGTGCCACCAGTGAATTCGACAGGGCGGGTGGCTACACCTTC. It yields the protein CATSEFDRAGGYTF.

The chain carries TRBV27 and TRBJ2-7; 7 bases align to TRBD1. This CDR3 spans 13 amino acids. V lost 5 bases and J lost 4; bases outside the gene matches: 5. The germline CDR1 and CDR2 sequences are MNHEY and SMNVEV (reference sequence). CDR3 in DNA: TGTGCCAGCAGTCTTAGACAGGGATACGAGCAGTACTTC. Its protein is CASSLRQGYEQYF.

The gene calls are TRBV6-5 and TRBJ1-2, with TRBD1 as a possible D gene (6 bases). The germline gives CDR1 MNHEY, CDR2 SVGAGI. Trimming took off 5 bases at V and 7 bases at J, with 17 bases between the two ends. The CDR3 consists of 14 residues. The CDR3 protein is CASSRTNKQGGYTF. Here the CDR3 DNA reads TGTGCCAGCAGTCGAACCAATAAACAGGGTGGCTACACCTTC.

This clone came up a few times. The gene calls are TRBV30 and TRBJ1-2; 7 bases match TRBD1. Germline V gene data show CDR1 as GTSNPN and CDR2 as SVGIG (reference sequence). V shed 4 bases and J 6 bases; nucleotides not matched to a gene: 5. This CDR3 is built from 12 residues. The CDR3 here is CAWNRDRDGYTF. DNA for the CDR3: TGTGCCTGGAACAGGGACAGAGATGGCTACACCTTC.

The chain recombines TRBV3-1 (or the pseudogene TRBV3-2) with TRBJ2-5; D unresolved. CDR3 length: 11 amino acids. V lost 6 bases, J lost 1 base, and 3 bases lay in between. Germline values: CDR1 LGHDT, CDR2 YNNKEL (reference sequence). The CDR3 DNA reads TGTGCCAGCAGTCTCCAAGAGACCCAGTACTTC. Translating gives CASSLQETQYF.

The CDR3 sequence: CASSSGRGADTQYF. The DNA for the CDR3 is TGTGCCAGCAGTAGCGGGAGGGGGGCAGATACGCAGTATTTT. V gene TRBV6-5 combines with J gene TRBJ2-3, with TRBD2 identical over 10 bases. The V gene's germline CDR1 is MNHEY and CDR2 SVGAGI. The ends lost 5 bases at V and 4 bases at J; junction bases unmatched: 3. This CDR3 spans 14 amino acids.

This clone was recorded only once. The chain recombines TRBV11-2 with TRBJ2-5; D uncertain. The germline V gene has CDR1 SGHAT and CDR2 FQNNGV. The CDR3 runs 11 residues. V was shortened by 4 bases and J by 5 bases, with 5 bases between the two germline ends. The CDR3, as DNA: TGTGCCAGCAGCTACGGGGAGACCCAGTACTTC. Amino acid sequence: CASSYGETQYF. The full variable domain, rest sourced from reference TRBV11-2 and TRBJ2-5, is EAGVAQSPRYKIIEKRQSVAFWCNPISGHATLYWYQQILGQGPKLLIQFQNNGVVDDSQLPKDRFSAERLKGVDSTLKIQPAKLEDSAVYLCASSYGETQYFGPGTRLLVL.

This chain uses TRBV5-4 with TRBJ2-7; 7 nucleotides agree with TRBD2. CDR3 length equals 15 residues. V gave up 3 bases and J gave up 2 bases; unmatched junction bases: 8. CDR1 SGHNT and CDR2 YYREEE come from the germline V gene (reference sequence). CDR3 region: CASSSPSGSPYEQYF. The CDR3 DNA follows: TGTGCCAGCAGCTCCCCTAGCGGCAGCCCCTACGAGCAGTACTTC.

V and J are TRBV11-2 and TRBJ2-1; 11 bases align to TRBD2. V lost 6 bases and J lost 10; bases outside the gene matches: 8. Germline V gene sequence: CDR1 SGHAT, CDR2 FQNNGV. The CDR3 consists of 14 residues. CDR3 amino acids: CASSLAGGRAEQFF. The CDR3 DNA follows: TGTGCCAGCAGTCTAGCGGGAGGTAGGGCCGAGCAGTTCTTC.

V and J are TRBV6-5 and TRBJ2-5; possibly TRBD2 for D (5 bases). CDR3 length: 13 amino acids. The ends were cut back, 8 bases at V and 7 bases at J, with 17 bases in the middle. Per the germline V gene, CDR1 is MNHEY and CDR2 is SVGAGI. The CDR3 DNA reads TGTGCCAGCGCCCCGGGTATTGGAGGGACCCAGTACTTC. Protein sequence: CASAPGIGGTQYF.

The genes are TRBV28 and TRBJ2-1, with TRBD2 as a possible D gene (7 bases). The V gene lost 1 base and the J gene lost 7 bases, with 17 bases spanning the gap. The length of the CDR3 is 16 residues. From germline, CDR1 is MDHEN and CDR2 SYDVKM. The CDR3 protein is CASSLSLGGAYNEQFF. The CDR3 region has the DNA TGTGCCAGCAGTTTATCCCTAGGGGGGGCGTATAATGAGCAGTTCTTC.

Here the CDR3 reads CASTPGTSGRETQYF. CDR3 bases: TGTGCCAGCACCCCGGGGACTAGCGGGAGAGAGACCCAGTACTTC. The rearrangement uses TRBV5-8 and TRBJ2-5; 14 bases match TRBD2. The CDR3 extends over 15 amino acids. CDR1 and CDR2 from the germline V gene are SGHTS and YDEGEE. The V segment lost 6 bases and the J segment 4 bases; nucleotides outside the gene matches: 5. The entire variable domain, with the rest obtained from reference TRBV5-8 and TRBJ2-5, is as follows: EAGVTQSPTHLIKTRGQQATLRCSPISGHTSVYWYQQALGLGLQFLLWYDEGEERNRGNFPPRFSGRQFPNYSSELNVNALELEDSALYLCASTPGTSGRETQYFGPGTRLLVL.